The present T cell receptor beta chain was sequenced within a study of T cell repertoires in cytomegalovirus infection. This clonotype was recorded many times. Each CDR3 protein gets one entry after TCRdb re-called the reads with MiXCR. The sample consists of under 200,000 distinct CDR3 sequences, nearly 9.5% of them appearing once. The CDR3 extends over 15 amino acids. After removal of 6 bases from V and 2 bases from J, the junction contained 10 bases not matched to a gene. Germline V gene lookup returns CDR1 MNHEY and CDR2 SMNVEV (reference sequence). The chain joins TRBV27 to TRBJ2-7; 7 bases are shared with TRBD1. Sequencing was carried out using PBMCs. The sequence derives from a human donor in good health (CMV status not recorded). Some clones in this sample may be carry-over from other donors' samples. CDR3 region: CASSQGTAGAYEQYF. The CDR3 DNA reads as TGTGCCAGCAGCCAGGGGACAGCAGGGGCCTACGAGCAGTACTTC.